This entry concerns a single T cell receptor beta chain. Antigen: not known. The data were taken from a study of somatic mutations in cytotoxic T cells in rheumatoid arthritis. Whole-study context: Patient blood (around 30 ml EDTA) was taken immediately after diagnosis and before treatment. At nearly 100% purity, some V beta antibody-stained T-cell populations were flow-sorted, and these included V beta1+ cells that were sequenced for TCRB. Overall study results and limits: Patients with a largest CD8+ clone exceeding 20% of CD8+ cells numbered about an eighth of the 65.

Original processing methods: Matching published virus-specific TCRB sequences was rare for patient CD8+ clones that were larger than 1%. Produced via immunoSEQ multiplex PCR; TCRdb's table is partial and in-frame only. The V and J calls and clone size are taken from that table; D and trimming were inferred from the DNA. The sample consists of 8,500 to 13,000 clones, around 80% of them appearing once. CDR3 length equals 13 residues. From germline, CDR1 is SQVTM and CDR2 ANQGSEA. The V gene end was trimmed by 7 bases and the J gene end by 0 bases; junction bases not matched to a gene: 3. The chain couples TRBV29-1 to TRBJ1-3; 7 nucleotides align to TRBD1. Sequencing used CD8+ T cells sorted from blood. The sequence was obtained from an adult with rheumatoid arthritis. In DNA form, the CDR3 reads TGCAGCGCTTGGGACAGCTCTGGAAACACCATATATTTT. This encodes CSAWDSSGNTIYF.